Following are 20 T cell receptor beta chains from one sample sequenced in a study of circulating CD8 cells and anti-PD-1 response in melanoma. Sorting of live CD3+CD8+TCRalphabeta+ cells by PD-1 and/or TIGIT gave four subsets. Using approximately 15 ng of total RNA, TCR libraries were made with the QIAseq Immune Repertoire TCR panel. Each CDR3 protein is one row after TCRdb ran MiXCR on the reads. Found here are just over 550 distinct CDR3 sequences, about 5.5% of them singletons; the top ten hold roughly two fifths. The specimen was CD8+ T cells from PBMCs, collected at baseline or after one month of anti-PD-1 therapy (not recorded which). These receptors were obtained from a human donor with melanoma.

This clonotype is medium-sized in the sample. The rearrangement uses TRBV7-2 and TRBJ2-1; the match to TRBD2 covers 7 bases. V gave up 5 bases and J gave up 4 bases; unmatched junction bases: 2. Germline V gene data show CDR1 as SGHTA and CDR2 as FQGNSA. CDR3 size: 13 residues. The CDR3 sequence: CASSGGGYNEQFF. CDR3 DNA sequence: TGTGCCAGCAGCGGGGGAGGGTACAATGAGCAGTTCTTC.

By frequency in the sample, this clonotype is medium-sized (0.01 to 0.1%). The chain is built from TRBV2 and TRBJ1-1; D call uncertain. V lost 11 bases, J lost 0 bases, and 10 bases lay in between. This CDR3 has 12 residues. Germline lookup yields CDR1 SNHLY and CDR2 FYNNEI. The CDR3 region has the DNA TGTGCCGCCCGGGGTATGAACACTGAAGCTTTCTTT. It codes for CAARGMNTEAFF.

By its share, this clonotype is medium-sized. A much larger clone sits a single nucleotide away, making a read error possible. In DNA form, the CDR3 reads TGTGCCAGCAGCCAAGGGGGTGATGGCTACAAGCAGTACTTC. Translated: CASSQGGDGYKQYF. The J gene is TRBJ2-7, the V gene TRBV7-3; D possibly corresponds to TRBD1 (6 bases). This CDR3 contains 14 residues. Looked up from germline, CDR1 is SGHTA and CDR2 is FQGTGA.

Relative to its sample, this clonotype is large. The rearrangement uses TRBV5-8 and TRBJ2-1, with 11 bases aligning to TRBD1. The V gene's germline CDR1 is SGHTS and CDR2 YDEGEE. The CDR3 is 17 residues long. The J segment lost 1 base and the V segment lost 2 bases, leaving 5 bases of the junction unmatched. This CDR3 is CASSFPGQGASYNEQFF. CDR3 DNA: TGTGCCAGCAGCTTTCCTGGACAGGGGGCTTCCTACAATGAGCAGTTCTTC.

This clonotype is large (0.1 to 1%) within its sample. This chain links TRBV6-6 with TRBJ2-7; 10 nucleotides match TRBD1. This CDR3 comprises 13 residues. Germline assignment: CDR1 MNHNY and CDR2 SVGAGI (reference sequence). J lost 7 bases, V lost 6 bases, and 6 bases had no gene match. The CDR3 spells CASSQGQGWEQYF. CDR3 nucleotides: TGTGCCAGCAGCCAGGGACAGGGGTGGGAGCAGTACTTC.

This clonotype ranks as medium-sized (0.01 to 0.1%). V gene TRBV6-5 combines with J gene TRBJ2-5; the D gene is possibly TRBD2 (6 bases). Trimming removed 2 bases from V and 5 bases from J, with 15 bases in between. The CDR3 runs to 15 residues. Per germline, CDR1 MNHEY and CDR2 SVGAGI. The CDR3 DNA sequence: TGTGCCAGCAGTTACGTAGGGAGGAGCAGCGAGACCCAGTACTTC. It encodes CASSYVGRSSETQYF.

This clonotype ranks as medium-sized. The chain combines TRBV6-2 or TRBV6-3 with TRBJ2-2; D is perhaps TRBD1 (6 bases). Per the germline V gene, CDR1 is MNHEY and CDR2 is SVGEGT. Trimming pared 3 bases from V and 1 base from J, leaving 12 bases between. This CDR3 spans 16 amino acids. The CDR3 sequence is CASSYRRGLNTGELFF. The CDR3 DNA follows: TGTGCCAGCAGTTATCGCAGGGGTCTGAACACCGGGGAGCTGTTTTTT.

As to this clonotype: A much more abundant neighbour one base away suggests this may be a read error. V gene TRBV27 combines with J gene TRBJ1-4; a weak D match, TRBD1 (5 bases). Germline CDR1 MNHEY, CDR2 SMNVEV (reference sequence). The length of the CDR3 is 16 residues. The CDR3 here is CASSFGGNGPNEKLSF. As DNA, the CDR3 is TGTGCCAGCAGTTTCGGGGGGAACGGGCCTAATGAAAAACTGTCTTTT.

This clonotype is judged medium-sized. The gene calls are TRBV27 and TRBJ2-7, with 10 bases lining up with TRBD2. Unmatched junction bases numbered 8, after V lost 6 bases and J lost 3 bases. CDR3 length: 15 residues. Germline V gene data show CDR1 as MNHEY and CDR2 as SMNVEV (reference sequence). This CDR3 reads CASSIAGGGDYEQYF. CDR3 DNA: TGTGCCAGCAGCATAGCGGGAGGAGGGGACTACGAGCAGTACTTC.

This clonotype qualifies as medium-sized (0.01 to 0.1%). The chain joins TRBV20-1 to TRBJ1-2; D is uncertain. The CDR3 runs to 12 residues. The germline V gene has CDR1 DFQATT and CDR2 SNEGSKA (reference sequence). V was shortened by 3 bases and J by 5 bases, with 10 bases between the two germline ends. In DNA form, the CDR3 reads TGCAGTGCTAGTGGGAGCAGATATGGCTACACCTTC. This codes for CSASGSRYGYTF.

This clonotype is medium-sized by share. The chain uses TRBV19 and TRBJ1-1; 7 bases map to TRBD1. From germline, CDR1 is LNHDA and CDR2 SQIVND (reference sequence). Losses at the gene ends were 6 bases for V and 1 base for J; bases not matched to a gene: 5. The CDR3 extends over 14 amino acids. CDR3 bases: TGTGCCAGTAGCAGTGGACAGGAGAACACTGAAGCTTTCTTT. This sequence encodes CASSSGQENTEAFF.

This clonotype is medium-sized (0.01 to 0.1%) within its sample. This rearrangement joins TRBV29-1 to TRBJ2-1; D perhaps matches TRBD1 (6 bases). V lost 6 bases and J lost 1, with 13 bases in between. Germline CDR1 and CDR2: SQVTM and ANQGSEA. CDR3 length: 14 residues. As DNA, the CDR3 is TGCAGCGTCCCTTTTAGGGGGTCCTACAATGAGCAGTTCTTC. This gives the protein CSVPFRGSYNEQFF.

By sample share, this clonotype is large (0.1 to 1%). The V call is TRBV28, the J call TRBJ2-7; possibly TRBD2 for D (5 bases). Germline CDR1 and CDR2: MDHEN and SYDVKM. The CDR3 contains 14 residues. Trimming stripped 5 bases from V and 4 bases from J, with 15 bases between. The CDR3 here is CASSPRTAPYEQYF. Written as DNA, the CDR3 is TGTGCCAGCAGTCCCCGGACTGCACCTTACGAGCAGTACTTC.

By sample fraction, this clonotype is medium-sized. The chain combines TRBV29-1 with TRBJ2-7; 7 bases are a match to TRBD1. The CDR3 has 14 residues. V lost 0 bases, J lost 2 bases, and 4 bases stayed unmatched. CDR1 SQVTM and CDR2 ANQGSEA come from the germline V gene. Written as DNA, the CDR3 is TGCAGCGTTGAAGATTGGGACAGACCCTACGAGCAGTACTTC. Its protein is CSVEDWDRPYEQYF.

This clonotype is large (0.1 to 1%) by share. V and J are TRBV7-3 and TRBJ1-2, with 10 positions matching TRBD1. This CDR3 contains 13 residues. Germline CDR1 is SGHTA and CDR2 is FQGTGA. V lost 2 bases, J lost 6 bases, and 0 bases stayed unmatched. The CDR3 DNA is TGTGCCAGCAGCTTAGGGACAGGGGATGGCTACACCTTC. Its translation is CASSLGTGDGYTF.

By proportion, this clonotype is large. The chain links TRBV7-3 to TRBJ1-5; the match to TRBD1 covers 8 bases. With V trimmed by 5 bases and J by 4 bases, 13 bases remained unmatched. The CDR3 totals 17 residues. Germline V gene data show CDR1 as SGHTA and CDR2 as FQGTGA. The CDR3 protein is CASSPRARTGKNQPQHF. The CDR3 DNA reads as TGTGCCAGCAGCCCGCGAGCCCGGACAGGGAAAAATCAGCCCCAGCATTTT.

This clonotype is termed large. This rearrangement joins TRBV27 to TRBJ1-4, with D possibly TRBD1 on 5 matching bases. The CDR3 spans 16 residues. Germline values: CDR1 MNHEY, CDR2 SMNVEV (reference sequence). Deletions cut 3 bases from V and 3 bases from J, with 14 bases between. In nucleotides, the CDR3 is TGTGCCAGCAGTTTCGGGGGGAACGGGCCTAATGAAAAACTGTTTTTT. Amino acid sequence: CASSFGGNGPNEKLFF. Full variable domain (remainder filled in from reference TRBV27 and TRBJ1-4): EAQVTQNPRYLITVTGKKLTVTCSQNMNHEYMSWYRQDPGLGLRQIYYSMNVEVTDKGDVPEGYKVSRKEKRNFPLILESPSPNQTSLYFCASSFGGNGPNEKLFFGSGTQLSVL.

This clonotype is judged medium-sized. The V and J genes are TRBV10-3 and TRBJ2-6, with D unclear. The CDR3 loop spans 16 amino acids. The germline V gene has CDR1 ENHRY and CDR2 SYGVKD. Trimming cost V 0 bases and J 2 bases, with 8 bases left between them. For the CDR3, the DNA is TGTGCCATCAGTGAGTCGACCCAGCCTGGGGCCAACGTCCTGACTTTC. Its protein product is CAISESTQPGANVLTF.

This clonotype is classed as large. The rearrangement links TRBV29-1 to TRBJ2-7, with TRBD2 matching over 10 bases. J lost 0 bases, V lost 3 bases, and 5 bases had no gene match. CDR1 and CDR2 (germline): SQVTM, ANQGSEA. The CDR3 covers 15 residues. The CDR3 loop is CSVDLLAGVSYEQYF. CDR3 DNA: TGCAGCGTTGATCTCCTAGCGGGAGTCTCCTACGAGCAGTACTTC.

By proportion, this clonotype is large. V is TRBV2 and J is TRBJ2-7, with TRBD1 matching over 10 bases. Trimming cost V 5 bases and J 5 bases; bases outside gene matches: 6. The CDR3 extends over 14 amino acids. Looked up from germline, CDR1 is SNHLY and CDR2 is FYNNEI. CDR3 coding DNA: TGTGCCAGCAGTCCCGGGACAGGGGTAGACGAGCAGTACTTC. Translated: CASSPGTGVDEQYF.